This is a list of T cell receptor beta chains from one sample in a study of blood T cell repertoires in COVID-19. Method: immunoSEQ multiplex PCR; TCRdb's copy keeps in-frame clones and lacks some. The profile covers about 110,000 clones, with 70% to 80% appearing a single time and about 6.3% taken by the ten largest. The source material was peripheral blood. The receptors were gathered from an elderly man with COVID-19, enrolled during active disease. Each CDR3 is given with its conserved first and last residue. D genes are given only for firm matches. A row's size may be missing; if present it is once, few, many or a size class.

D	length	V	size	J	CDR3	DNA
-	13	TRBV6-6	-	TRBJ1-2	CASSYSSGGGYTF	TGTGCCAGCAGTTACTCGTCGGGGGGAGGCTACACCTTC
-	13	TRBV3-1/TRBV3-2	-	TRBJ2-3	CASCVSHTDTQYF	TGTGCCAGTTGTGTGAGCCACACAGATACGCAGTATTTT
-	12	TRBV7-2	once	TRBJ1-2	CASSLRERGYTF	TGTGCCAGCAGCCTCCGGGAACGAGGCTACACCTTC
TRBD2	16	TRBV28	-	TRBJ2-1	CASSGWTSGSYNEQFF	TGTGCCAGCAGTGGATGGACTAGCGGGAGTTACAATGAGCAGTTCTTC
-	13	TRBV20-1	-	TRBJ2-5	CSASLRGQETQYF	TGCAGTGCTAGTTTGCGGGGCCAAGAGACCCAGTACTTC
-	14	TRBV19	-	TRBJ1-4	CASSYRGLNEKLFF	TGTGCCAGTAGTTACCGGGGACTTAATGAAAAACTGTTTTTT
-	16	TRBV28	-	TRBJ1-1	CASSFPSGQGNTEAFF	TGTGCCAGCAGTTTCCCATCGGGACAAGGGAACACTGAAGCTTTCTTT
TRBD2	11	TRBV20-1	-	TRBJ2-7	CSAASGYEQYF	TGCAGTGCAGCTAGCGGCTACGAGCAGTACTTC
TRBD1	13	TRBV2	few	TRBJ1-1	CATQIDRGAEAFF	TGTGCCACCCAAATTGACAGGGGCGCTGAAGCTTTCTTT
TRBD1	16	TRBV7-9	once	TRBJ1-4	CASSCPTGGTNEKLFF	TGTGCCAGCAGCTGCCCGACAGGGGGCACTAATGAAAAACTGTTTTTT
TRBD2	16	TRBV10-3	-	TRBJ2-5	CAISESPREGQETQYF	TGTGCCATCAGTGAGTCCCCACGGGAGGGCCAAGAGACCCAGTACTTC
-	18	TRBV6-1	-	TRBJ1-6	CASSESTVGGSYNSPLHF	TGTGCCAGCAGTGAATCAACAGTGGGAGGCTCCTATAATTCACCCCTCCACTTT
TRBD2	15	TRBV5-1	-	TRBJ2-1	CASSLESGGYNEQFF	TGCGCCAGCAGCTTGGAAAGCGGGGGATACAATGAGCAGTTCTTC
-	15	TRBV11-1	-	TRBJ1-6	CASSSKTGGGSPLHF	TGTGCCAGCAGCTCCAAGACGGGCGGGGGGTCACCCCTCCACTTT
TRBD1	13	TRBV27	once	TRBJ2-7	CASSRGQVYEQYF	TGTGCCAGCAGTCGGGGACAGGTCTACGAGCAGTACTTC
-	15	TRBV9	-	TRBJ1-4	CASSEGTPGREKLFF	TGTGCCAGCAGCGAAGGGACCCCGGGGAGGGAAAAACTGTTTTTT
TRBD1	15	TRBV2	once	TRBJ2-5	CASSDQQGARETQYF	TGTGCCAGCAGTGACCAACAGGGGGCGAGGGAGACCCAGTACTTC
-	14	TRBV11-3	-	TRBJ2-1	CASSPRGAHNEQFF	TGTGCCAGCAGCCCGCGCGGGGCGCACAATGAGCAGTTCTTC
TRBD2	15	TRBV4-2	once	TRBJ2-3	CASSQAGLGTDTQYF	TGTGCCAGCAGCCAAGCGGGACTAGGCACAGATACGCAGTATTTT
-	13	TRBV28	-	TRBJ1-5	CASRGLRNQPQHF	TGTGCCAGCAGGGGGCTACGGAATCAGCCCCAGCATTTT
TRBD1	16	TRBV2	-	TRBJ2-2	CASRKDRGGTTGELFF	TGTGCCAGCAGAAAGGACAGGGGGGGAACCACCGGGGAGCTGTTTTTT
-	15	TRBV11-2	-	TRBJ2-3	CASSLGAAGVGTQYF	TGTGCCAGCAGCTTAGGGGCGGCAGGGGTGGGAACGCAGTATTTT
TRBD2	11	TRBV28	few	TRBJ2-7	CASRGVSGIRF	TGTGCCAGCAGGGGTGTCAGCGGGATAAGGTTC
-	11	TRBV10-3	once	TRBJ2-4	CATIHEDIQYF	TGTGCCACCATCCATGAGGACATTCAGTACTTC
TRBD2	15	TRBV6-4	once	TRBJ2-1	CASSDGGGGYNEQFF	TGTGCCAGCAGTGATGGCGGGGGTGGGTACAATGAGCAGTTCTTC
-	11	TRBV20-1	-	TRBJ1-2	CSARAVYGYTF	TGCAGTGCTAGGGCAGTCTATGGCTACACCTTC
-	14	TRBV7-9	few	TRBJ1-2	CASSLGASSYGYTF	TGTGCCAGCAGCCTAGGGGCCTCCTCCTATGGCTACACCTTC
TRBD1	14	TRBV5-1	-	TRBJ2-5	CASSLEGGSETQYF	TGCGCCAGCAGCTTGGAAGGGGGCTCGGAGACCCAGTACTTC
-	13	TRBV27	-	TRBJ1-1	CASSSGLAPEAFF	TGTGCCAGCAGTTCGGGCCTAGCCCCTGAAGCTTTCTTT
-	13	TRBV9	-	TRBJ1-6	CASSEGADSPLHF	TGTGCCAGCAGCGAAGGGGCCGATTCACCCCTCCACTTT
-	16	TRBV19	-	TRBJ1-4	CASRRPLQGRGEKLFF	TGTGCCAGCAGACGCCCCCTACAGGGTCGAGGCGAAAAACTGTTTTTT
-	12	TRBV2	-	TRBJ1-1	CASNMMNTEAFF	TGTGCCAGCAACATGATGAACACTGAAGCTTTCTTT
TRBD1	14	TRBV10-3	few	TRBJ1-2	CAISDPTGGGGYTF	TGTGCCATCAGTGACCCTACAGGGGGCGGCGGCTACACCTTC
-	15	TRBV7-6	-	TRBJ2-7	CASSAGPGNLYEQYF	TGTGCCAGCAGCGCCGGGCCGGGGAACCTTTACGAGCAGTACTTC
TRBD1	17	TRBV27	few	TRBJ1-5	CASSSRQGPDSNQPQHF	TGTGCCAGCAGTTCCAGACAGGGGCCGGATAGCAATCAGCCCCAGCATTTT
-	16	TRBV28	many	TRBJ1-2	CASSWRRAEVGYGYTF	TGTGCCAGCAGTTGGCGGAGGGCAGAGGTCGGCTATGGCTACACCTTC
-	13	TRBV3-1/TRBV3-2	few	TRBJ1-5	CASSQDRDQPQHF	TGTGCCAGCAGCCAAGACAGGGATCAGCCCCAGCATTTT
TRBD1	16	TRBV7-9	few	TRBJ1-5	CASSHSGTGGFQPQHF	TGTGCCAGCAGCCACTCCGGGACAGGGGGCTTTCAGCCCCAGCATTTT
TRBD1	12	TRBV6-6	-	TRBJ2-7	CASSDRQGEQYF	TGTGCCAGCAGTGATCGACAGGGCGAGCAGTACTTC
-	15	TRBV6-5	-	TRBJ1-5	CASTGHLYSNQPQHF	TGTGCCAGCACGGGACACCTCTATAGCAATCAGCCCCAGCATTTT
TRBD1	15	TRBV7-8	-	TRBJ1-5	CASSSPQGSNQPQHF	TGTGCCAGCAGCTCACCACAGGGGAGCAATCAGCCCCAGCATTTT
TRBD1	15	TRBV19	-	TRBJ2-7	CASSDPTGGVYEQYF	TGTGCCAGTAGTGATCCGACAGGGGGCGTCTACGAGCAGTACTTC
-	11	TRBV9	-	TRBJ2-1	CASSANNEQFF	TGTGCCAGCAGCGCCAACAATGAGCAGTTCTTC
-	15	TRBV28	-	TRBJ2-7	CASSFLRERSYEQYF	TGTGCCAGCAGTTTTCTTAGGGAGCGATCCTACGAGCAGTACTTC
-	14	TRBV27	few	TRBJ2-7	CASSQTGVSYEQYF	TGTGCCAGCAGCCAGACAGGAGTGTCCTACGAGCAGTACTTC